These T cell receptor beta chains were read from a single sample in a study of T-cell reconstitution after alpha-beta-depleted transplantation in children. Each CDR3 protein is one row after TCRdb ran MiXCR on the PCR reads. Counted here are around 370,000 distinct CDR3 sequences, about a sixth occurring once; the ten biggest clones make up approximately 38%. This sample comprised PBMCs, mostly from graft donor cells, obtained 360 days after TCRalphabeta/CD19-depleted stem cell transplant. The source is a male patient under 10 years old who had a stem cell transplant for acute lymphoblastic leukemia, so the T cells may come from the graft donor. CDR3s include the opening cysteine and the closing phenylalanine or tryptophan. The order of the fields is J gene, D gene, V gene, CDR3 protein. D genes are given only for firm matches.

>TRBJ2-5|NA|TRBV12-3/TRBV12-4
CASNKEGFGTQYF
>TRBJ2-1|NA|TRBV4-1
CASRGIGKGSSNEQFF
>TRBJ2-3|NA|TRBV20-1
CSARASGVDTQYF
>TRBJ2-4|NA|TRBV11-2
CASSRELLNIQYF
>TRBJ2-1|NA|TRBV4-3
CASSQEMGYNEQFF
>TRBJ2-7|NA|TRBV7-6
CASSVLTGYEQYF
>TRBJ2-2|NA|TRBV6-5
CASSYGVSTTGELFF
>TRBJ2-1|TRBD2|TRBV7-8
CASSFIRSGRDFYNEQFF
>TRBJ2-2|NA|TRBV24-1
CATSDSRQGISTGELFF
>TRBJ2-7|TRBD2|TRBV7-2
CASSLTSRTLAGVGILQYF
>TRBJ2-5|TRBD2|TRBV11-2
CASSATSGPQETQYF
>TRBJ1-2|NA|TRBV2
CASSGEGRNYGYTF
>TRBJ2-7|NA|TRBV7-7
CASSRQYYEQYF
>TRBJ2-5|NA|TRBV5-1
CASSRDRLGETQYF
>TRBJ2-5|TRBD1|TRBV5-6
CASSFSGTGSRETQYF
>TRBJ1-1|TRBD1|TRBV20-1
CSASPFGDRYFSTEAFF
>TRBJ2-5|TRBD2|TRBV11-2
CASSSGLAPAQYF
>TRBJ2-1|NA|TRBV4-1
CASSQPIYNEQFF
>TRBJ2-7|TRBD2|TRBV27
CASSLNGLAGQYEQYF
>TRBJ2-1|NA|TRBV29-1
CSVEAPYNEQFF
>TRBJ1-6|TRBD1|TRBV12-3/TRBV12-4
CASSRGQNNSPLHF
>TRBJ2-1|NA|TRBV14
CASSHFYGGPLKSYNEQFF
>TRBJ2-5|NA|TRBV7-2
CASSYQGGKETQYF
>TRBJ2-5|NA|TRBV28
CASSLIATNEETQYF
>TRBJ2-3|NA|TRBV29-1
CSVDGQITGGRTDTQYF
>TRBJ2-1|TRBD2|TRBV5-1
CASSLGWGSGRFRDEQFF
>TRBJ2-1|NA|TRBV5-1
CASSPVRGVNNEQFF
>TRBJ2-6|NA|TRBV2
CASAGSGANVLTF
>TRBJ2-1|TRBD1|TRBV24-1
CATSGGTGGTYNEQFF
>TRBJ2-1|TRBD2|TRBV29-1
CSVGGGLAGGGTYNEQFF
>TRBJ2-1|NA|TRBV6-5
CASSYSRRTYNEQFF
>TRBJ2-3|NA|TRBV29-1
CSVDRRDISTDTQYF
>TRBJ2-7|NA|TRBV4-3
CASSQERTSYEQYF
>TRBJ2-3|TRBD2|TRBV7-3
CASSPRSAGVGLGTDTQYF
>TRBJ2-7|NA|TRBV7-9
CASSRQAGRLVEQYF
>TRBJ2-1|TRBD2|TRBV10-2
CASRTGTSGKWGEQFF
>TRBJ2-3|NA|TRBV4-1
CASSHQKLALSTDTQYF
>TRBJ2-7|NA|TRBV5-1
CASSFRLLASSYEQYF
>TRBJ2-3|NA|TRBV4-2
CASSQDPRPSTDTQYF
>TRBJ2-1|TRBD2|TRBV28
CASSYPAGGLNEQFF
>TRBJ2-2|NA|TRBV3-1
CASRSSGSRSMDTGELFF
>TRBJ2-2|TRBD1|TRBV24-1
CATSDSRTGVFLTGELFF
>TRBJ2-3|TRBD2|TRBV29-1
CSVAGELAGEDTQYF